This is a list of T cell receptor beta chains from one sample in a study of early T cells in non-severe SARS-CoV-2 infection. A single record per CDR3 protein comes from TCRdb applying MiXCR to the 5' RACE reads. The sample has some 50,000 distinct CDR3 sequences, roughly 4.5% seen once. The sample taken for sequencing was whole blood. These receptors all stem from an adult who was a healthcare worker with PCR-confirmed SARS-CoV-2 infection or an uninfected control (not recorded which). The CDR3 runs from the conserved cysteine through the conserved F or W. D genes are given only for firm matches. Only part of the rows carry a size: once, few, many, or a class if the clone is expanded.

size,length,J,V,D,CDR3,DNA
many,16,TRBJ2-3,TRBV20-1,TRBD2,CSARDQLAGSPDTQYF,TGCAGTGCTAGAGATCAGCTAGCGGGGAGTCCAGATACGCAGTATTTT
many,16,TRBJ2-7,TRBV7-9,TRBD1,CASSSFDRGLTYEQYF,TGTGCCAGCAGCTCCTTCGACAGGGGGCTAACCTACGAGCAGTACTTC
many,15,TRBJ2-3,TRBV19,TRBD2,CASSGAGGRADTQYF,TGTGCCAGTAGTGGTGCGGGAGGGCGGGCAGATACGCAGTATTTT
many,17,TRBJ1-5,TRBV4-2,-,CASSQDGYQGGNQPQHF,TGTGCCAGCAGCCAAGATGGATACCAGGGAGGCAATCAGCCCCAGCATTTT
many,13,TRBJ2-3,TRBV15,-,CATSGTNRDTQYF,TGTGCCACCTCCGGGACCAACCGAGATACGCAGTATTTT
few,17,TRBJ2-2,TRBV20-1,TRBD2,CSAASGLAMFGTGELFF,TGCAGTGCTGCATCGGGACTAGCGATGTTTGGTACCGGGGAGCTGTTTTTT
-,18,TRBJ2-7,TRBV10-3,TRBD2,CAIKKGLAGGVVAYEQYF,TGTGCCATCAAGAAGGGACTAGCGGGAGGAGTAGTCGCCTACGAGCAGTACTTC
few,12,TRBJ2-3,TRBV29-1,-,CSVGRDTDTQYF,TGCAGCGTTGGCAGGGACACAGATACGCAGTATTTT
many,16,TRBJ1-3,TRBV21-1,-,CASSNSDFFTGNTIYF,TGTGCCAGCAGCAACTCTGACTTTTTCACTGGAAACACCATATATTTT
many,14,TRBJ2-7,TRBV12-3/TRBV12-4,TRBD1,CASSLDRGDYEQYF,TGTGCCAGCAGTCTGGACAGGGGGGACTACGAGCAGTACTTC
many,13,TRBJ2-5,TRBV5-4,-,CASSLEIGETQYF,TGTGCCAGCAGCTTGGAGATTGGGGAGACCCAGTACTTC
many,12,TRBJ1-1,TRBV29-1,TRBD1,CSVESGQGEAFF,TGCAGCGTTGAAAGCGGACAGGGCGAAGCTTTCTTT
many,17,TRBJ2-5,TRBV14,TRBD2,CASSHRTSGRYQETQYF,TGTGCCAGCAGCCACAGGACTAGCGGGAGGTACCAAGAGACCCAGTACTTC
few,12,TRBJ1-2,TRBV20-1,-,CSALRINYGYTF,TGCAGTGCCCTCAGGATAAACTATGGCTACACCTTC
-,16,TRBJ2-3,TRBV14,-,CASSQDRGRSTDTQYF,TGTGCCAGCAGCCAAGATCGAGGGAGGAGCACAGATACGCAGTATTTT
many,13,TRBJ2-1,TRBV12-5,-,CASGATTAGEQFF,TGTGCTAGTGGGGCCACTACCGCGGGTGAGCAGTTCTTC
-,14,TRBJ2-1,TRBV10-3,-,CAISETSSKGEQFF,TGTGCCATCAGTGAGACTAGTAGTAAGGGGGAGCAGTTCTTC
many,16,TRBJ1-2,TRBV27,TRBD1,CASSLTGQGVRVGYTF,TGTGCCAGCAGTTTAACGGGCCAGGGGGTTAGGGTTGGCTACACCTTC
many,15,TRBJ2-7,TRBV20-1,TRBD1,CSASGTGETLYEQYF,TGCAGTGCTAGTGGTACAGGGGAGACCTTATACGAGCAGTACTTC
many,15,TRBJ2-2,TRBV12-3/TRBV12-4,TRBD1,CASSLGQGYTGELFF,TGTGCCAGCAGTTTAGGACAGGGTTACACCGGGGAGCTGTTTTTT
many,15,TRBJ1-4,TRBV27,-,CASSVGTKSNEKLFF,TGTGCCAGCAGTGTTGGGACGAAATCAAATGAAAAACTGTTTTTT
-,14,TRBJ1-3,TRBV6-5,-,CASSYYSDRNTIYF,TGTGCCAGCAGTTACTACAGTGACCGAAACACCATATATTTT
many,12,TRBJ2-3,TRBV20-1,-,CSARESTDTQYF,TGCAGTGCTAGAGAGTCCACAGATACGCAGTATTTT